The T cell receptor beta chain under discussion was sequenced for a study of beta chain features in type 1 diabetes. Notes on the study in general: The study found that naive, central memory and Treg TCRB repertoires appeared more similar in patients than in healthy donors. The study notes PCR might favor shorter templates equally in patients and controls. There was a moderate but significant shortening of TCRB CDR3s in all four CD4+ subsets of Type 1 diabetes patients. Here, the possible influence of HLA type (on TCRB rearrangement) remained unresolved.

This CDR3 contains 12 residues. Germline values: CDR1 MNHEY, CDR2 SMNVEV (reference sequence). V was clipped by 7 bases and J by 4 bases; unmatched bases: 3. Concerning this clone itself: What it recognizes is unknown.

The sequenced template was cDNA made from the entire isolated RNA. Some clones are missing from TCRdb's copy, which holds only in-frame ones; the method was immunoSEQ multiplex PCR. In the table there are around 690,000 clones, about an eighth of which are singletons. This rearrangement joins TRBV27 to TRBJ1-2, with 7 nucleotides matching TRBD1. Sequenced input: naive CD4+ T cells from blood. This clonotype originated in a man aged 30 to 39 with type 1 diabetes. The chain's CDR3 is CASKTGTYGYTF. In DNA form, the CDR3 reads TGTGCCAGCAAGACAGGGACCTATGGCTACACCTTC.